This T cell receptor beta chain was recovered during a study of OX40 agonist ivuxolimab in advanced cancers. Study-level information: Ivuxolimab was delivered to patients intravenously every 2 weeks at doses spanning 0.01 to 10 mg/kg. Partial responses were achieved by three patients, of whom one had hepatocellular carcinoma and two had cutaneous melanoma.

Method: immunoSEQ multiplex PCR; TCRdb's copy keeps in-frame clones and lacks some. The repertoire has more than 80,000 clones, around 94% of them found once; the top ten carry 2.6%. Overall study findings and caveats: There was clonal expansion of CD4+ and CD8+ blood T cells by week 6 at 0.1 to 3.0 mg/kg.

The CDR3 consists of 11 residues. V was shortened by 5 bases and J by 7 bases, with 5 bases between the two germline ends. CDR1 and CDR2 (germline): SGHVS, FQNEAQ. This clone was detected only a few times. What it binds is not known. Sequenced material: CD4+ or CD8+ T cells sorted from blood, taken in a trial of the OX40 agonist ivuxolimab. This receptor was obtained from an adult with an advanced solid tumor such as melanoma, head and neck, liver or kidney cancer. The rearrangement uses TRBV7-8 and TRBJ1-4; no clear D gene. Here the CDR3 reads CASSTGEKLFF. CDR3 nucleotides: TGTGCCAGCAGCACTGGTGAAAAACTGTTTTTT.